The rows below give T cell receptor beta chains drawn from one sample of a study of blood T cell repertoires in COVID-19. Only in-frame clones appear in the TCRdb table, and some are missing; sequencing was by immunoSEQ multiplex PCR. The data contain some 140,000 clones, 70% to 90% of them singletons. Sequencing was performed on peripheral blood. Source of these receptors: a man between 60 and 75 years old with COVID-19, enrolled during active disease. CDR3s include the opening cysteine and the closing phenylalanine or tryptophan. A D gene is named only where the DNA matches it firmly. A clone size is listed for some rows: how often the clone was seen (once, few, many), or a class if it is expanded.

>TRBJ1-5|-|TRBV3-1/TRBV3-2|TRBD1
TGTGCCAGCAGCTTCTCCGGGACAGGGGCCAATCAGCCCCAGCATTTT
CASSFSGTGANQPQHF
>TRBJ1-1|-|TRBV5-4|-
TGTGCCAGCAGCAGCAGGGGGAACACTGAAGCTTTCTTT
CASSSRGNTEAFF
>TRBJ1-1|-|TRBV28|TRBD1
TGTGCCAGCAGTACCGGGACAGGGAGAGACACTGAAGCTTTCTTT
CASSTGTGRDTEAFF
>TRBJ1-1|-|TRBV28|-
TGTGCCAGCAGTTTATTGGGACACCAGAACACTGAAGCTTTCTTT
CASSLLGHQNTEAFF
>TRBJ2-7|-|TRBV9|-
TGTGCCAGCAGCGTCCGGGGGAACTACGAGCAGTACTTC
CASSVRGNYEQYF
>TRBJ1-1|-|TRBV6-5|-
TGTGCCAGCAGTTACGGTCCGGGTGGGACTGAAGCTTTCTTT
CASSYGPGGTEAFF
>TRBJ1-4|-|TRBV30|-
TGTGCCTGGAGTGTACTCGGAGGGGCTAATGAAAAACTGTTTTTT
CAWSVLGGANEKLFF
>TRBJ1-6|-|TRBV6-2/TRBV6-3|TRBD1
TGTGCCAGCATCCCGGGACAGGGGAATCCGGGAAATTCACCCCTCCACTTT
CASIPGQGNPGNSPLHF
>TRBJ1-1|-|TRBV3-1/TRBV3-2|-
TGTGCCAGCAGCTTCGGCAGCCAGGGGACTGAAGCTTTCTTT
CASSFGSQGTEAFF
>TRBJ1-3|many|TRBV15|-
TGTGCCACCAGCAGCGGACTCTCTGGAAACACCATATATTTT
CATSSGLSGNTIYF
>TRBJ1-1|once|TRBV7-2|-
TGTGCCAGCAGCTTAGGTACAGGGAAGAACACTGAAGCTTTCTTT
CASSLGTGKNTEAFF
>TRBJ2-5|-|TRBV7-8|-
TGTGCCAGCAGCTCTCGGCGAGGGATGCAAGAGACCCAGTACTTC
CASSSRRGMQETQYF
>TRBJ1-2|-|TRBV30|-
TGTGCCTGGAGTTCCCTCAGGGGCGGTCAGCTTGGCTACACCTTC
CAWSSLRGGQLGYTF
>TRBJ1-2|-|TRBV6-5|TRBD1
TGTGCCAGCAGGACAGGGAACTATGGCTACACCTTC
CASRTGNYGYTF
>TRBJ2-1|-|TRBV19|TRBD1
TGTGCCAGTAGTATGGGGACAGCCTACAATGAGCAGTTCTTC
CASSMGTAYNEQFF
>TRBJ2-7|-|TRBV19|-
TGTGCCAGTAGTATCAACCCCGCAGGCGAGCAGTACTTC
CASSINPAGEQYF
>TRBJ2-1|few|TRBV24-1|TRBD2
TGTGCCACCAGTGACCCCGGGACTAGCGGCATGGGTGAGCAGTTCTTC
CATSDPGTSGMGEQFF
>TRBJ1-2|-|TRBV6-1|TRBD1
TGTGCCAGCAGTGATACAGGGGCGGCGGACTATGGCTACACCTTC
CASSDTGAADYGYTF
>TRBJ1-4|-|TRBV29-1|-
TGCAGCGCCCGGGGGGTTCTGGGGGAAAAACTGTTTTTT
CSARGVLGEKLFF
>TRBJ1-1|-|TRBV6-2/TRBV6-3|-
TGTGCCAGCAGCATCGGACAGCGTGAAGCTTTCTTT
CASSIGQREAFF
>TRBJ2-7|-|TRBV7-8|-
TGTGCCAGCAGCCTCGAGGGCCCCAGCAAGCAGTACTTC
CASSLEGPSKQYF
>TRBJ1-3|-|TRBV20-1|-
TGCAGTGCTAGTAAACAGGGTTACTCTGGAAACACCATATATTTT
CSASKQGYSGNTIYF
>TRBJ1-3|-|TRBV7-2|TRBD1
TGTGCCAGCAGCTTAGAGCACAGGGGGCAAGGAAACACCATATATTTT
CASSLEHRGQGNTIYF
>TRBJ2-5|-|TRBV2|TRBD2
TGTGCCAGCAGAGAGGGACTAGTTTTTGCGACCCAGTACTTC
CASREGLVFATQYF
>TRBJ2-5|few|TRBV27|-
TGTGCCAGCAGTCTGGGGCGGGGCGAGACAGAGACCCAGTACTTC
CASSLGRGETETQYF
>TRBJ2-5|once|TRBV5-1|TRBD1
TGCGCCAGCACCCGACAGGGCGGAGAGACCCAGTACTTC
CASTRQGGETQYF
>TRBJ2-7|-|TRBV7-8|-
TGTGCCAGCAGCCTCAACCAGGACAGTAACGAGCAGTACTTC
CASSLNQDSNEQYF
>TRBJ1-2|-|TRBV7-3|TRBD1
TGTGCCAGCAGCTCAGGGGGGAACTATGGCTACACCTTC
CASSSGGNYGYTF
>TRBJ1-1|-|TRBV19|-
TGTGCCAGTAGCGACCAGCGAGGGACTGAAGCTTTCTTT
CASSDQRGTEAFF
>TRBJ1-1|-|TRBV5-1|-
TGCGCCAGCCGCTCACAAAACATGAACACTGAAGCTTTCTTT
CASRSQNMNTEAFF
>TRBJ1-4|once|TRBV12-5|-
TGTGCTAGTGAGGGACAAACTAATGAAAAACTGTTTTTT
CASEGQTNEKLFF
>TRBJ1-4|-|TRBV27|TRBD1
TGTGCCAGCAGGGACAGGGGCTTGGTTAATGAAAAACTGTTTTTT
CASRDRGLVNEKLFF
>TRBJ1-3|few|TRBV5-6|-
TGTGCCAGCAGCTTGGTTGACAGCTTCATATATTTT
CASSLVDSFIYF
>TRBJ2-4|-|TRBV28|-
TGTGCCAGCAGTATAACAGGGTCAGCCAAAAACATTCAGTACTTC
CASSITGSAKNIQYF
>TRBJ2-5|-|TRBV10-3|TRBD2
TGTGCCATCAGTGCAACGAAACTAGCGGGGGGGCAGGAGACCCAGTACTTC
CAISATKLAGGQETQYF
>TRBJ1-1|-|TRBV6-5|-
TGTGCCAGCAGTTACTCGAGGGAGGAGAACACTGAAGCTTTCTTT
CASSYSREENTEAFF
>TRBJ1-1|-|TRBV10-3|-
TGTGCCATCAACGGGGGGTACACTGAAGCTTTCTTT
CAINGGYTEAFF
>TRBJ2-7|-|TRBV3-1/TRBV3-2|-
TGTGCCAGCAGCCCAGGACAAATAAGCTCCTACGAGCAGTACTTC
CASSPGQISSYEQYF
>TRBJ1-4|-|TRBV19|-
TGTGCCAGTAGTCACGGACAGAGGCATGAAAAACTGTTTTTT
CASSHGQRHEKLFF
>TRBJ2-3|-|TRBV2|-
TGTGCCAGCAGTGGGCAGGGCAGGCCCGATACGCAGTATTTT
CASSGQGRPDTQYF
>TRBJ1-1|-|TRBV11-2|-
TGTGCCAGCAGCTTAGGGGCGGGAAGGGTGAACACTGAAGCTTTCTTT
CASSLGAGRVNTEAFF
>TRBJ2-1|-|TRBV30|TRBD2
TGTGCCTGGAGTGCCCGCGGCGGGAGAGATTCCTACAATGAGCAGTTCTTC
CAWSARGGRDSYNEQFF
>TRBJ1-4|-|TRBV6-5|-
TGTGCCAGCAGCCCAGGGGTAAAACTGTTTTTT
CASSPGVKLFF
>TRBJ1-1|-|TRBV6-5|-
TGTGCCAGCAGGTCGATGGGGCAGAACACTGAAGCTTTCTTT
CASRSMGQNTEAFF
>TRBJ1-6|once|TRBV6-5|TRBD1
TGTGCCAGCAGCCCGGGACAGATCAATTCACCCCTCCACTTT
CASSPGQINSPLHF
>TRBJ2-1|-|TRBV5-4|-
TGTGCCAGCAGTGAAAAGCAGGGTGGGGGGACCTACAATGAGCAGTTCTTC
CASSEKQGGGTYNEQFF
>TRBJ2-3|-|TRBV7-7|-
TGTGCTAGCAGCTTAGGGACTTCCCGAACAGATACGCAGTATTTT
CASSLGTSRTDTQYF
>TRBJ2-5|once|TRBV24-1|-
TGTGCCACCAGACGAGGAAGGGGAGAGACCCAGTACTTC
CATRRGRGETQYF
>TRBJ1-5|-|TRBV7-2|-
TGTGCCAGCAGCTTTGGTCCTATCAGGGATCAGCCCCAGCATTTT
CASSFGPIRDQPQHF
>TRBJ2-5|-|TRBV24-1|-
TGTGCCACCAGTGATCCTGGAGGGGGGGCGGAGACCCAGTACTTC
CATSDPGGGAETQYF
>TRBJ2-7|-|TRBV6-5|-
TGTGCCAGCAGTAAGGACATAGTGAGGAGGGGGCAGTACTTC
CASSKDIVRRGQYF
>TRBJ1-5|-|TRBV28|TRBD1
TGTGCCAGCACCCGGACAGGGTTGAGCAATCAGCCCCAGCATTTT
CASTRTGLSNQPQHF